This T cell receptor (beta chain) is drawn from a study of T cell responses to AZD1222 COVID-19 vaccine (dated by TCRdb to 2020 to 2023). Study-wide context: TCR sequencing was performed for some 250 trial participants, of whom 200 to 220 were given two doses of AZD1222 and around 25 were given two doses of MenACWY control vaccine. Trial participants were enrolled by age into subgroups of 18-55, 56-69 and 70-plus years, and roughly 150, 30 and 60 TCR-sequenced participants, respectively, were included in these subgroups. Paper-wide results and their limitations: In the small 56-69-year group, the increase in depth fell short of significance, most likely because of low power. Most participants were white British and females outnumbered males, and the authors suggested that clonal diversity may have been underestimated. Reportedly, almost half of the unique spike-specific TCRs recognized epitopes lying outside the regions that are mutated in the B.1.351 and B.1.1.7 variants. Because no samples from the day 14 peak response were available, repertoires could be characterized only after the peak T cell response. Vaccine-associated CD4 TCRs spanned the whole spike protein, with dominant responses in regions 160-218 and 743-854. After two AZD1222 doses, both the breadth and the depth of spike-specific TCRs were significantly higher than at day 0 and than in MenACWY recipients. Only a handful of AZD1222 recipients were SARS-CoV-2 seropositive at baseline, limiting conclusions about previously exposed vaccinees.

V is pared back by 1 base and J by 2 bases, with 15 bases lying between the germline termini. The CDR3 starts with the cysteine, ends with the phenylalanine, and has 16 residues. The CDR3 DNA has 48 bases and is translated from base 1. CDR1 is given as SGHDN and CDR2 as FVKESK, both from the germline V gene. This clone was counted a few times. Its binding antigen is unknown. No base qualities exist here, and no much larger clone lies one base off it. The CDR3 regions of human TCRbeta chains were subjected to immunosequencing. As for the original processing: TCRs in the repertoires were matched against a reference library of SARS-CoV-2-specific TCRs that had been generated with the MIRA antigen-specificity platform. Breadth was defined as the fraction of unique TCRs that were SARS-CoV-2-associated. Depth was defined as the fraction of total T cells that were SARS-CoV-2-associated. Each spike-specific TCR was assigned to its reactive spike region and to a CD4 or CD8 class using the MIRA data. Log10-transformed breadth and depth values were compared by one-way ANOVA with Sidak's multiple comparisons tests. TCRdb obtained this table from immuneACCESS and retained in-frame rearrangements with V and J assigned. These tables miss some clones; where compared with another copy, unresolved V genes account for less than half of the shortfall, and the remainder is unexplained. V, J and clone size are taken as reported in that table, and D and trimming were inferred from the DNA itself. Recorded for this sample are about 120,000 clones; 80% to 95% of them occurred a single time. Roughly 4.2% of the sample is held by the ten biggest clonotypes.

In light of the paper, this sample's time point label describes: about 28 days (+/-7) after the second vaccine dose. This specimen's treatment or condition label, interpreted: meningococcal conjugate vaccine given as trial control. Vaccinee samples were obtained from the UK trials COV001 and COV002, which included a single-blind randomized controlled phase 2/3 trial of AZD1222 (ChAdOx1 nCoV-19) in healthy adults. Trial participant PBMC samples were collected at day 0 and day 28 after the second dose for TCRbeta chain sequencing. This clonotype was obtained from an adult who received the MenACWY meningococcal vaccine as a control. The specimen was peripheral blood, collected 28 days after the second dose of the MenACWY control vaccine. The sequence is built from TRBV14 and TRBJ2-7; a tentative D match to TRBD1 spans 7 bases. The DNA sequence is given as TGTGCCAGCAGCCAAGGCGGGACAGTAGTAACCTACGAGCAGTACTTC. This encodes CASSQGGTVVTYEQYF. Outside the CDR3, residues come from the reference TRBV14 and TRBJ2-7 proteins, so the full variable domain is: EAGVTQFPSHSVIEKGQTVTLRCDPISGHDNLYWYRRVMGKEIKFLLHFVKESKQDESGMPNNRFLAERTGGTYSTLKVQPAELEDSGVYFCASSQGGTVVTYEQYFGPGTRLTVT.